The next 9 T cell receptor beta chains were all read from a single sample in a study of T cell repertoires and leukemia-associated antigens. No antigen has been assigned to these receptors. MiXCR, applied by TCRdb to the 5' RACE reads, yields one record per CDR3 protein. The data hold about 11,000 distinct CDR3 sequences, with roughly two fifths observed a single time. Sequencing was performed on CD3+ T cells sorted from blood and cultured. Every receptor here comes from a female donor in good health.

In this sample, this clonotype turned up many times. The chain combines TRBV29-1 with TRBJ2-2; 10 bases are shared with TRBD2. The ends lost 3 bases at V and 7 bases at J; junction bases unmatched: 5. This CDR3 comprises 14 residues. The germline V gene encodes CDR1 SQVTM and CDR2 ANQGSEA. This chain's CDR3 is CSVDLAGAGGELFF. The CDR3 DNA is TGCAGCGTTGACCTAGCGGGAGCCGGCGGGGAGCTGTTTTTT.

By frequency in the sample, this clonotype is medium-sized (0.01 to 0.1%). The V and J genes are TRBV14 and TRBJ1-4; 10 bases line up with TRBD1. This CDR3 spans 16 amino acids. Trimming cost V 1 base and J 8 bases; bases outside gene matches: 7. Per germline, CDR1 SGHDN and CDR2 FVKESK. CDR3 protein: CASSQARGTGDEKLFF. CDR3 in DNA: TGTGCCAGCAGCCAAGCCCGCGGGACAGGGGACGAAAAACTGTTTTTT.

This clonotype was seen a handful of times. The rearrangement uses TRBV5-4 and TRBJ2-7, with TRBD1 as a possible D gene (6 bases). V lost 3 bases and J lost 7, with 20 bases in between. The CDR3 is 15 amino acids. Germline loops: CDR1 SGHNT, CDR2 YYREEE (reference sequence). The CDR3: CASSSKPGQAREQYF. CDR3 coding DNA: TGTGCCAGCAGCTCAAAACCGGGACAAGCGCGTGAGCAGTACTTC.

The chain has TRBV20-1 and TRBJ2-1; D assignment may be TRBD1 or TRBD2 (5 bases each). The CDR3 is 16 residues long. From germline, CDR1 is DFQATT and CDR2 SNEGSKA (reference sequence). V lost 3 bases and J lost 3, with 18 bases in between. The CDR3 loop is CSARDMLGRVYNEQFF. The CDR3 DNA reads TGCAGTGCTAGGGACATGTTGGGGAGAGTCTACAATGAGCAGTTCTTC.

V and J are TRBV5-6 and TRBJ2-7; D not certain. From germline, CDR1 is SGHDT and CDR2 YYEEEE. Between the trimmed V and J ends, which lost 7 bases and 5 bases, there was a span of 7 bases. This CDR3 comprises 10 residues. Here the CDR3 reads CASPLNEQYF. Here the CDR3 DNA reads TGTGCCAGCCCCCTCAACGAGCAGTACTTC.

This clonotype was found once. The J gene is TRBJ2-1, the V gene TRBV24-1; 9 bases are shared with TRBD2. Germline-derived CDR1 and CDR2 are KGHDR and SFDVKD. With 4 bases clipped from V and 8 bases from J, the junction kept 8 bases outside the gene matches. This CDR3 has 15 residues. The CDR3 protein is CATSDSGLARHEQFF. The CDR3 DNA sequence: TGTGCCACCAGTGACTCGGGACTAGCTCGACATGAGCAGTTCTTC.

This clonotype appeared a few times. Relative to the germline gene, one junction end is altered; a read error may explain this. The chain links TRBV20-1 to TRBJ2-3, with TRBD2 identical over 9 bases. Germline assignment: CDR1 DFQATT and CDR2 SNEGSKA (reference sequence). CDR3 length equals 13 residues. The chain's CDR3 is CGATGLAKDTRYF. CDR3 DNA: TGCGGTGCAACAGGACTAGCGAAAGATACGCGGTATTTT.

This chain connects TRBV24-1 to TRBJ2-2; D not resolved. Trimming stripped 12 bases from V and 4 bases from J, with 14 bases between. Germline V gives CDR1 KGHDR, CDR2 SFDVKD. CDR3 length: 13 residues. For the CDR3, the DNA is TGTGCCGCTTCCCCACCGAGCACCGGGGAGCTGTTTTTT. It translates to CAASPPSTGELFF.

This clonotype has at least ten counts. CDR3 nucleotides: TGTGCCAGCAGGGGAGCTAGTAACTCCTACAATGAGCAGTTCTTC. Translated: CASRGASNSYNEQFF. The chain has TRBV12-3 or TRBV12-4 and TRBJ2-1, with D maybe TRBD2 (5 bases). This CDR3 is 15 amino acids long. Trimming took off 6 bases at V and 0 bases at J, with 12 bases between the two ends.